This TCR beta chain is drawn from a study of T cells in women clearing cervical HPV infection (dated by TCRdb to the late 2010s). Looking at the study overall: The cases were approximately 25 women with histologically confirmed HPV16-related CIN3 or worse, and 2 of these cases were invasive cancers. Since only a few of the women had HLA typing available, the possibility that HLA type was acting as a confounder could not be ruled out. This exploratory proof-of-principle case-control study, nested within the Guanacaste HPV Natural History Study in Costa Rica, compared TCR repertoires among women with different cervical HPV16 outcomes. Cases had a median age of approximately 35 years compared with 38 for controls, and baseline characteristics showed no significant differences between the groups. For cases, the median interval between lesion detection and blood sampling was about 150 days, with an interquartile range of roughly 90 to 200 days. Cases were matched to controls by age within five years and by the year the sample was collected. The 20 to 25 controls were women who cleared a single incident HPV16 infection within 12 months without developing precancer or cancer. Five blinded duplicates per group were added as quality controls, so that some 60 samples were obtained: 50 or so participants and 10 replicates. The parent cohort enrolled 9,000 to 13,000 women aged 18 or older in Guanacaste, Costa Rica, in about 1992 to 1994 and followed the women for less than eight years. Case blood was taken at the visit when the lesion was first identified, whereas control blood was taken when infection was no longer detected. The full study reports these points: Across sequencing depths, CIN3+ cases showed significantly higher TCR repertoire richness than controls, but evenness did not differ between the groups. The cross-sectional design could not show whether the associations came before the infection or were a result of it, and neither effector/memory subsets nor HPV-specific T cells were isolated. Because T-cell numbers per sample were unknown, differences in richness could reflect varying T-cell content rather than repertoire biology. TRBV6-7 relative abundance was lower in cases than in controls (about 0.099% versus 0.17%; Bonferroni P = 0.0008). By combining richness with V gene abundances, random forest classifiers separated cases from controls with an estimated AUC of 0.75 to 0.85.

In the case of this clone: Its antigen target is currently unknown. The read ends 3 residues before the CDR3 terminus; that terminus is restored from the germline J gene.

TCR beta CDR3 regions were amplified by multiplex PCR from an average of about 1,300 ng genomic DNA per sample using the immunoSEQ assay. Primer bias was corrected in the assay by using a complete synthetic TCR repertoire to establish an amplification baseline. Amplicons were sequenced on the Illumina platform. For the original study's pipeline: Sequence errors were corrected by clustering with frequency ratios and a modified nearest-neighbor algorithm, and the sequences were then analyzed in the immunoSEQ Analyzer using IMGT gene definitions. At each rarefaction depth, TCR richness and evenness were averaged across 20 rarefaction repeats, and any sample with fewer sequences than the depth was left out. Wilcoxon rank sum tests with FDR correction were used to compare V, D and J gene relative abundances between the groups. Blinded duplicates gave an intraclass correlation of around 95% for TCR richness and an average of roughly 76% across over 65 gene segments. In its TCRdb copy, this immuneACCESS table keeps in-frame sequences only and misses some clones. Where compared with another copy, unresolved V genes explain less than half of these, and the others have no known cause. V, J and clone size are those of that table, while D and trimming were read from the DNA. The sample table includes fewer than 30,000 clones. The ten most abundant clones make up about 6% of the sample.

From cysteine to phenylalanine, the CDR3 is 13 amino acids long. The DNA has 30 bases, all within the CDR3, and is read from base 1. The germline V end is reduced by 11 bases and the J end by 4 bases; junction bases left unmatched: 10. Reading the germline V gene gives CDR1 SNHLY and CDR2 FYNNEI. Every participant had a single incident cervical HPV16 infection, and women with prevalent HPV16 infections were excluded. Cervical HPV DNA was detected with MY09/MY11 PCR, and genotyping was done by dot-blot hybridization. About 14 mL of heparinized blood was centrifuged, after which the buffy coat was aliquoted, frozen at -30 degrees C, and then stored at -80 degrees C. QIAGEN kits were used to extract genomic DNA from buffy coat specimens.

Sequencing was performed on blood buffy coat. This receptor was identified in a woman aged 18 to 75 with a cervical HPV16 infection that either progressed to CIN3+ or cleared (not recorded which). The receptor chain draws on TRBV2 and TRBJ1-1; the junction holds 7 bases that match TRBD1. The part of the CDR3 DNA that was read is TGTGCCTGCTTCCGGGACAGCGTCACTGAA. Translated, it gives CACFRDSVTE. The whole CDR3 region reads CACFRDSVTEAFF.